This is a list of T cell receptor beta chains from one sample in a study of cytomegalovirus exposure and HLA in healthy donors. TCRdb's table, derived via immunoSEQ multiplex PCR, lists solely in-frame clones and lacks some. Seen in this sample are some 160,000 clones; the ten most common clones hold around 1.9%. The specimen sequenced was PBMCs. Every receptor here comes from a man aged 30 to 39 in good health and CMV-seronegative. Each CDR3 is given with its conserved first and last residue. Each record gives: D gene, J gene, V gene, CDR3 protein, CDR3 DNA. A D gene is named only where the DNA matches it firmly.

d_gene: NA; j_gene: TRBJ1-5; v_gene: TRBV2; CDR3aa: CASRHRGGRGDNQPQHF; CDR3nt: TGTGCCAGCAGGCACCGGGGGGGGAGAGGGGACAATCAGCCCCAGCATTTT
d_gene: NA; j_gene: TRBJ2-7; v_gene: TRBV2; CDR3aa: CASSNDRPGYEQYF; CDR3nt: TGTGCCAGCAGCAATGACAGGCCCGGGTACGAGCAGTACTTC
d_gene: TRBD1; j_gene: TRBJ1-2; v_gene: TRBV5-5; CDR3aa: CASSSDRGDYGYTF; CDR3nt: TGTGCCAGCAGCTCGGACAGGGGAGACTATGGCTACACCTTC
d_gene: TRBD2; j_gene: TRBJ2-3; v_gene: TRBV5-1; CDR3aa: CASSLPGGSTDTQYF; CDR3nt: TGCGCCAGCAGCCTCCCGGGAGGGAGCACAGATACGCAGTATTTT
d_gene: NA; j_gene: TRBJ2-5; v_gene: TRBV7-3; CDR3aa: CASSRGSQETQYF; CDR3nt: TGTGCCAGCAGCCGGGGGTCTCAAGAGACCCAGTACTTC
d_gene: TRBD1; j_gene: TRBJ1-5; v_gene: TRBV5-6; CDR3aa: CASSQGQALFNQPQHF; CDR3nt: TGTGCCAGCAGCCAAGGACAGGCCCTTTTCAATCAGCCCCAGCATTTT
d_gene: TRBD1; j_gene: TRBJ2-1; v_gene: TRBV19; CDR3aa: CASSTTTGDYNEQFF; CDR3nt: TGTGCCAGTAGTACGACCACAGGGGACTACAATGAGCAGTTCTTC
d_gene: NA; j_gene: TRBJ2-1; v_gene: TRBV29-1; CDR3aa: CSVGPTVNEQFF; CDR3nt: TGCAGCGTCGGTCCGACAGTCAATGAGCAGTTCTTC
d_gene: NA; j_gene: TRBJ1-4; v_gene: TRBV30; CDR3aa: CAWSVPRREAYNEKLFF; CDR3nt: TGTGCCTGGAGTGTACCCCGTCGTGAAGCCTATAATGAAAAACTGTTTTTT
d_gene: NA; j_gene: TRBJ2-1; v_gene: TRBV28; CDR3aa: CASSLIQYNEQFF; CDR3nt: TGTGCCAGCAGCCTGATCCAGTACAATGAGCAGTTCTTC
d_gene: NA; j_gene: TRBJ1-1; v_gene: TRBV29-1; CDR3aa: CSVGSLNTEAFF; CDR3nt: TGCAGCGTTGGGAGCCTGAACACTGAAGCTTTCTTT
d_gene: TRBD2; j_gene: TRBJ2-5; v_gene: TRBV5-1; CDR3aa: CASSYNGGDQETQYF; CDR3nt: TGCGCCAGCAGCTACAACGGGGGGGACCAAGAGACCCAGTACTTC
d_gene: NA; j_gene: TRBJ2-7; v_gene: TRBV11-2; CDR3aa: CASSLSAGLDYEQYF; CDR3nt: TGTGCCAGCAGCTTATCGGCGGGTTTAGACTACGAGCAGTACTTC
d_gene: NA; j_gene: TRBJ2-7; v_gene: TRBV18; CDR3aa: CASSPRAYEQYF; CDR3nt: TGTGCCAGCTCACCACGAGCTTACGAGCAGTACTTC
d_gene: NA; j_gene: TRBJ1-2; v_gene: TRBV5-4; CDR3aa: CASSLTGTNYGYTF; CDR3nt: TGTGCCAGCAGCTTGACGGGTACAAACTATGGCTACACCTTC
d_gene: NA; j_gene: TRBJ1-2; v_gene: TRBV19; CDR3aa: CASFPGLSAYGYTF; CDR3nt: TGTGCCAGTTTCCCGGGCCTTAGCGCCTATGGCTACACCTTC
d_gene: NA; j_gene: TRBJ1-5; v_gene: TRBV5-5; CDR3aa: CASTSDRQPLVDQPQHF; CDR3nt: TGTGCCAGCACCTCTGACAGGCAGCCTTTAGTAGATCAGCCCCAGCATTTT
d_gene: TRBD1; j_gene: TRBJ1-2; v_gene: TRBV28; CDR3aa: CASRLQGAGGYTF; CDR3nt: TGTGCCAGCCGCTTACAGGGGGCTGGTGGCTACACCTTC
d_gene: NA; j_gene: TRBJ1-2; v_gene: TRBV30; CDR3aa: CAWSEAGWDYGYTF; CDR3nt: TGTGCCTGGAGTGAGGCAGGGTGGGACTATGGCTACACCTTC
d_gene: NA; j_gene: TRBJ1-2; v_gene: TRBV30; CDR3aa: CAWRAVGASNYGYTF; CDR3nt: TGTGCCTGGAGAGCCGTTGGAGCTTCTAACTATGGCTACACCTTC
d_gene: NA; j_gene: TRBJ2-6; v_gene: TRBV5-1; CDR3aa: CASSSRGSGANVLTF; CDR3nt: TGCGCCAGCAGCTCTCGAGGCTCTGGGGCCAACGTCCTGACTTTC
d_gene: TRBD1; j_gene: TRBJ2-7; v_gene: TRBV5-1; CDR3aa: CASRRGDSTYEQYF; CDR3nt: TGCGCCAGCAGGAGAGGGGACAGTACCTACGAGCAGTACTTC
d_gene: NA; j_gene: TRBJ1-1; v_gene: TRBV5-1; CDR3aa: CASSFLATVNTEAFF; CDR3nt: TGCGCCAGCAGCTTTCTGGCGACAGTTAACACTGAAGCTTTCTTT
d_gene: NA; j_gene: TRBJ2-1; v_gene: TRBV7-2; CDR3aa: CASSLSHRSSYNEQFF; CDR3nt: TGTGCCAGCAGCTTATCCCATCGGAGCTCCTACAATGAGCAGTTCTTC
d_gene: NA; j_gene: TRBJ1-2; v_gene: TRBV6-6; CDR3aa: CASSYSIGANYGYTF; CDR3nt: TGTGCCAGCAGTTACTCGATAGGGGCTAACTATGGCTACACCTTC